This TCR beta chain came from a study of blood T cell repertoires in COVID-19. Losses at the gene ends were 1 base for V and 5 bases for J; bases not matched to a gene: 4. This CDR3 comprises 14 residues. Germline loops: CDR1 SGHDN, CDR2 FVKESK. Sequencing used immunoSEQ multiplex PCR; TCRdb keeps in-frame clones, though not all of them. Altogether more than 200,000 clones are present, about nine tenths being singletons, with the ten largest covering 2.5% to 3.5%. This clonotype originated in an older woman with acute or convalescent COVID-19. The sample comprised peripheral blood. The gene calls are TRBV14 and TRBJ1-2, with 7 bases matching TRBD1. In nucleotides, the CDR3 is TGTGCCAGCAGCCAAGGTGGCAGGGGGTATGGCTACACCTTC. Residues: CASSQGGRGYGYTF.